The clone carrying this T cell receptor (beta chain) occurred a few times. The antigen is undetermined. Here immunoSEQ multiplex PCR was the method, and the copy in TCRdb shows in-frame clones only, minus some. The repertoire holds around 100,000 clones, just over 90% seen once, with under 1.5% in the top ten. The sample belongs to a study of T cell responses to AZD1222 COVID-19 vaccine. Overall study results and limits: Only five to seven individuals given AZD1222 were seropositive at baseline.

This TCR came from an adult in good health. The sample consisted of peripheral blood, taken on day 0 of AZD1222 vaccination.

CDR3 bases: TGTGCCAGCAGTGAGGCTAGCGGGGGAAATTCAGATACGCAGTATTTT. This translates into CASSEASGGNSDTQYF. The J gene is TRBJ2-3, the V gene TRBV2, with TRBD2 matching over 10 bases. Germline CDR1 is SNHLY and CDR2 is FYNNEI. Unmatched junction bases numbered 7, after V lost 3 bases and J lost 4 bases. CDR3 length: 16 residues.